The rows below give T cell receptor beta chains drawn from one sample of a study of blood T cell repertoires in COVID-19. Profiled with immunoSEQ multiplex PCR; TCRdb holds only in-frame clones, not every one. This sample has about 170,000 clones; about 85% occur once, and the top ten carry 5.5% to 8%. Source material: peripheral blood. These receptors all stem from a man aged 80 or over with COVID-19, enrolled during active disease. Both conserved end residues are part of each CDR3. D genes are given only for firm matches. Clone sizes are given selectively: once, few, many, or a class where the clone is expanded.

clone size | D gene | J gene | V gene | CDR3 protein | CDR3 DNA
NA | NA | TRBJ1-2 | TRBV4-1 | CASSQDRGPEGYGYTF | TGCGCCAGCAGCCAAGATAGAGGTCCAGAGGGATATGGCTACACCTTC
NA | TRBD1 | TRBJ1-2 | TRBV3-1/TRBV3-2 | CASSLRRGQGVSYGYTF | TGTGCCAGCAGCCTCCGCCGGGGACAGGGGGTAAGCTATGGCTACACCTTC
NA | NA | TRBJ2-5 | TRBV28 | CASSEGARETQYF | TGTGCCAGCAGCGAAGGGGCTCGAGAGACCCAGTACTTC
NA | NA | TRBJ1-1 | TRBV5-1 | CASSLTGMNTEAFF | TGCGCCAGCAGCTTGACAGGGATGAACACTGAAGCTTTCTTT
few | TRBD1 | TRBJ1-1 | TRBV4-1 | CASSHHPGQGSTEAFF | TGCGCCAGCAGCCACCATCCGGGACAGGGGTCCACTGAAGCTTTCTTT
NA | NA | TRBJ1-5 | TRBV6-5 | CASSRRGQDNQPQHF | TGTGCCAGCAGTAGAAGGGGACAAGACAATCAGCCCCAGCATTTT
NA | TRBD1 | TRBJ2-2 | TRBV6-5 | CASTRTGGGGELFF | TGTGCCAGCACTAGGACAGGGGGCGGCGGGGAGCTGTTTTTT
NA | NA | TRBJ1-5 | TRBV5-3 | CARSLGRSYSNQPQHF | TGTGCCAGAAGCTTGGGCCGATCCTATAGCAATCAGCCCCAGCATTTT
NA | TRBD1 | TRBJ1-5 | TRBV2 | CASTIQGGGQPQHF | TGTGCCAGCACCATACAGGGGGGCGGGCAGCCCCAGCATTTT
once | TRBD1 | TRBJ1-1 | TRBV15 | CATSAYRGEDTEAFF | TGTGCCACCAGCGCTTACAGGGGAGAGGACACTGAAGCTTTCTTT
NA | NA | TRBJ2-1 | TRBV20-1 | CSAFPEGKQFF | TGCAGTGCTTTCCCGGAGGGGAAGCAGTTCTTC
NA | TRBD1 | TRBJ1-6 | TRBV2 | CASSEYYRGNNSPLHF | TGTGCCAGCAGTGAATACTACAGGGGTAATAATTCACCCCTCCACTTT
once | TRBD2 | TRBJ2-3 | TRBV11-3 | CASSAVAGSTDTQYF | TGTGCCAGCAGCGCGGTAGCGGGGTCCACAGATACGCAGTATTTT
NA | TRBD1 | TRBJ1-6 | TRBV29-1 | CSPDRVTSPLHF | TGCAGCCCCGACAGGGTTACTTCACCCCTCCACTTT
NA | NA | TRBJ1-1 | TRBV27 | CASSYSMNTEAFF | TGTGCCAGCAGTTACAGTATGAACACTGAAGCTTTCTTT
NA | NA | TRBJ2-3 | TRBV3-1/TRBV3-2 | CASSQDPGRGTQYF | TGTGCCAGCAGCCAAGATCCCGGTAGAGGTACGCAGTATTTT
NA | TRBD1 | TRBJ1-5 | TRBV19 | CASRIDRGGQPQHF | TGTGCCAGTAGGATTGACAGGGGAGGGCAGCCCCAGCATTTT
NA | TRBD1 | TRBJ1-6 | TRBV5-1 | CASSRAGTGTSPLHF | TGCGCCAGCAGCCGGGCCGGGACAGGGACTTCACCCCTCCACTTT
NA | NA | TRBJ2-2 | TRBV7-2 | CASSSSSFANTGELFF | TGTGCCAGCAGCTCCTCCTCGTTCGCGAACACCGGGGAGCTGTTTTTT
NA | TRBD1 | TRBJ2-5 | TRBV5-4 | CASSFRDRARGETQYF | TGTGCCAGCAGCTTTCGGGACAGGGCCCGGGGGGAGACCCAGTACTTC
NA | NA | TRBJ1-1 | TRBV2 | CATQGGAGTEAFF | TGTGCCACCCAAGGGGGGGCAGGCACTGAAGCTTTCTTT
NA | NA | TRBJ1-2 | TRBV14 | CASSQERIGGYTF | TGTGCCAGCAGCCAAGAGAGAATTGGTGGCTACACCTTC
few | NA | TRBJ1-1 | TRBV5-1 | CASSSQGMNTEAFF | TGCGCCAGCAGCTCTCAGGGAATGAACACTGAAGCTTTCTTT
NA | NA | TRBJ2-3 | TRBV6-4 | CASSEAGETDTQYF | TGTGCCAGCAGTGAGGCAGGGGAGACAGATACGCAGTATTTT
NA | TRBD2 | TRBJ2-1 | TRBV5-4 | CASSSGLAGLVYSYNEQFF | TGTGCCAGCAGCTCGGGACTAGCGGGGCTTGTATATTCCTACAATGAGCAGTTCTTC